The 28 T cell receptor beta chains below come from one sample, sequenced in a study of blood T cell repertoires in COVID-19 (TCRdb year 2020). Library generation was performed with the immunoSEQ multiplex PCR assay. The table comes from immuneACCESS by way of TCRdb, which keeps in-frame sequences with V and J called. Part of the clones is missing from these tables; in studies checked, under half for an unresolved V gene and the rest for unknown reasons. In all, the sample holds 150,000 to 200,000 clones, and roughly 91% of those were seen once. The ten biggest clones cover 2% to 3% of the sample. The specimen sequenced was peripheral blood. These receptors were taken from a man younger than 35 with acute or convalescent COVID-19.

The chain links TRBV19 to TRBJ1-3; possible D gene TRBD1, 5 bases. Trimming stripped 3 bases from V and 4 bases from J, with 16 bases between. Germline V lookup: CDR1 LNHDA, CDR2 SQIVND (reference sequence). There are 16 residues in the CDR3. CDR3 sequence reads: CASSIRGGGTGNTIYF. The DNA for the CDR3 is TGTGCCAGTAGTATCCGCGGCGGGGGGACGGGAAACACCATATATTTT.

The chain links TRBV25-1 to TRBJ1-2, with 8 bases matching TRBD1. The junction had 7 bases not matched to a gene; V was cut back by 9 bases and J by 4 bases. Germline assignment: CDR1 MGHDK and CDR2 SYGVNS. This CDR3 has 13 residues. The CDR3 reads CASSDRGSYGYTF. The DNA for the CDR3 is TGTGCCAGTTCCGACAGGGGCAGCTATGGCTACACCTTC.

The chain employs TRBV6-5 and TRBJ1-1; no clear D gene. This CDR3 is 15 amino acids long. The V end was cut by 0 bases, the J end by 3 bases, with 11 bases between. Germline V gene sequence: CDR1 MNHEY, CDR2 SVGAGI. The CDR3 DNA reads as TGTGCCAGCAGTTACTCTGACAACCCCGACACTGAAGCTTTCTTT. Translation gives CASSYSDNPDTEAFF.

The CDR3 loop reads CASSLFPGLAPYNEQFF. The CDR3 bases are TGTGCCAGCAGCTTATTCCCCGGACTAGCACCCTACAATGAGCAGTTCTTC. This chain links TRBV11-2 with TRBJ2-1; 8 bases align to TRBD2. Looked up from germline, CDR1 is SGHAT and CDR2 is FQNNGV. The J segment lost 2 bases and the V segment lost 2 bases, leaving 8 bases of the junction unmatched. The CDR3 length is 17 residues.

The chain is built from TRBV5-4 and TRBJ1-5, with D tentatively TRBD1 (6 bases). Per the germline V gene, CDR1 is SGHNT and CDR2 is YYREEE (reference sequence). The CDR3 spans 14 residues. Trimming left V 5 bases short and J 0 bases short, with 9 bases between. The CDR3 loop reads CASSSGVSNQPQHF. DNA of the CDR3: TGTGCCAGCAGTTCAGGGGTTAGCAATCAGCCCCAGCATTTT.

This chain links TRBV19 with TRBJ1-2, with D tentatively TRBD1 (5 bases). Germline V CDR1 and CDR2: LNHDA, SQIVND (reference sequence). CDR3 length equals 14 residues. V gave up 4 bases and J gave up 5 bases, with 14 bases separating them. CDR3 coding DNA: TGTGCCAGTAGTACAGGGTTTAATCGATATGGCTACACCTTC. This translates into CASSTGFNRYGYTF.

This chain uses TRBV27 with TRBJ1-2, with unresolved D. The CDR3 spans 15 residues. Trimming took 2 bases from V and 5 from J, leaving 15 bases between them. Germline V gene data show CDR1 as MNHEY and CDR2 as SMNVEV (reference sequence). The CDR3 DNA is TGTGCCAGCAGTTTAGGAGGCAGCCGTTCTTATGGCTACACCTTC. This codes for CASSLGGSRSYGYTF.

J is TRBJ2-1 and V is TRBV24-1, with 8 bases matching TRBD1. CDR1 and CDR2 from the germline V gene are KGHDR and SFDVKD. The CDR3 has 15 amino acids. V shed 7 bases and J 3 bases; nucleotides not matched to a gene: 7. CDR3 nucleotide sequence: TGTGCCACCAGCGCGACAGGGGCCTACTACAATGAGCAGTTCTTC. Translated, it gives CATSATGAYYNEQFF.

As regards this clone: The junction departs from germline at one end; a sequencing error may be responsible. The chain combines TRBV5-6 with TRBJ1-1; 9 bases are a match to TRBD1. CDR3 length equals 17 residues. The germline CDR1 and CDR2 sequences are SGHDT and YYEEEE. In nucleotides, the CDR3 is TGTGCCAGCAGCGGATGGGGACAGGGATTAACGAACGCTGAAGCTTTCTTT. This codes for CASSGWGQGLTNAEAFF.

This rearrangement joins TRBV12-5 to TRBJ1-1, with D possibly matching TRBD1 (5 bases). This CDR3 spans 14 amino acids. Trimming cost V 9 bases and J 3 bases, with 17 bases left between them. Germline values: CDR1 LGHNT, CDR2 FRNRAP. The CDR3 loop is CARGPRGPHTEAFF. The CDR3 DNA follows: TGTGCTAGGGGGCCTAGGGGTCCTCACACTGAAGCTTTCTTT.

The rearrangement links TRBV7-9 to TRBJ1-2; D is ambiguous. This CDR3 has 13 residues. Between the trimmed V and J ends, which lost 4 bases and 4 bases, there was a span of 10 bases. Germline values: CDR1 SEHNR, CDR2 FQNEAQ (reference sequence). CDR3 loop: CASSWAALYGYTF. The CDR3 coding sequence is TGTGCCAGCAGCTGGGCAGCCCTCTATGGCTACACCTTC.

The chain links TRBV10-3 to TRBJ1-5, with 10 bases aligning to TRBD1. This CDR3 comprises 16 residues. V shed 11 bases and J 4 bases; nucleotides not matched to a gene: 14. Germline CDR1 is ENHRY and CDR2 is SYGVKD. CDR3 residues: CAPVPGQGRKNQPQHF. DNA of the CDR3: TGTGCCCCGGTACCGGGACAGGGGAGGAAAAATCAGCCCCAGCATTTT.

This rearrangement joins TRBV29-1 to TRBJ2-5; D possibly corresponds to TRBD1 (6 bases). Per the germline V gene, CDR1 is SQVTM and CDR2 is ANQGSEA. The V end was cut by 0 bases, the J end by 7 bases, with 15 bases between. The CDR3 loop spans 14 amino acids. CDR3 in DNA: TGCAGCGTTGAAGATGGGGGCGGAAGGACGACCCAGTACTTC. Translated, it gives CSVEDGGGRTTQYF.

The V call is TRBV2, the J call TRBJ1-2, with TRBD1 matching over 7 bases. The V gene's germline CDR1 is SNHLY and CDR2 FYNNEI. Unmatched junction bases numbered 2, after V lost 3 bases and J lost 4 bases. The CDR3 spans 13 residues. The DNA of the CDR3 is TGTGCCAGCAGTGATGACAGGGTCTATGGCTACACCTTC. Residues: CASSDDRVYGYTF. Complete variable domain (other parts from reference TRBV2 and TRBJ1-2): EPEVTQTPSHQVTQMGQEVILRCVPISNHLYFYWYRQILGQKVEFLVSFYNNEISEKSEIFDDQFSVERPDGSNFTLKIRSTKLEDSAMYFCASSDDRVYGYTFGSGTRLTVV.

The DNA for the CDR3 is TGCGCCAGCAAGCCAGAGCTAGGGAACACTGAAGCTTTCTTT. Amino acids: CASKPELGNTEAFF. This chain connects TRBV5-1 to TRBJ1-1; D is ambiguous. The germline V gene encodes CDR1 SGHRS and CDR2 YFSETQ. The CDR3 length is 14 residues. V was pared by 6 bases and J by 1 base, with 13 bases between.

V is TRBV5-4 and J is TRBJ2-5, with a tentative D call TRBD1 (6 bases). Germline CDR1 and CDR2: SGHNT and YYREEE (reference sequence). V lost 4 bases and J lost 1, with 11 bases in between. The CDR3 is made up of 14 amino acids. The CDR3 reads CASSHGQTQETQYF. The CDR3 DNA sequence: TGTGCCAGCAGCCATGGACAGACCCAAGAGACCCAGTACTTC.

V usage is TRBV6-6 and J usage is TRBJ1-4, with 7 bases matching TRBD1. Germline-derived CDR1 and CDR2 are MNHNY and SVGAGI (reference sequence). CDR3 length: 16 residues. Losses at the gene ends were 2 bases for V and 8 bases for J; bases not matched to a gene: 11. CDR3 region: CASSYPTGQRKEKLFF. Written as DNA, the CDR3 is TGTGCCAGCAGTTACCCAACGGGACAGCGCAAGGAAAAACTGTTTTTT.

The chain links TRBV12-3 or TRBV12-4 to TRBJ2-1, with 8 bases aligning to TRBD2. Trimming cost V 10 bases and J 5 bases; bases outside gene matches: 1. This CDR3 is 11 amino acids long. The CDR3 sequence is CAIGGDNEQFF. Written as DNA, the CDR3 is TGTGCCATCGGGGGGGACAATGAGCAGTTCTTC.

This chain connects TRBV6-1 to TRBJ1-3; no firm D call. CDR3 size: 14 residues. V shed 3 bases and J shed 4 bases, with 10 bases lying between them. Germline-derived CDR1 and CDR2 are MNHNS and SASEGT. The CDR3 protein is CASSDGNSGNTIYF. The DNA of the CDR3 is TGTGCCAGCAGTGACGGGAATTCAGGAAACACCATATATTTT.

The V call is TRBV29-1, the J call TRBJ1-1; D is perhaps TRBD1 (5 bases). V was pared by 6 bases and J by 0 bases, with 11 bases between. The CDR3 contains 13 residues. From germline, CDR1 is SQVTM and CDR2 ANQGSEA. In DNA form, the CDR3 reads TGCAGCGTCATGCAGGGCCTGAACACTGAAGCTTTCTTT. Its protein is CSVMQGLNTEAFF.

This clone was seen a single time. This chain links TRBV6-5 with TRBJ1-1, with TRBD1 matching 8 bases. CDR1 is MNHEY and CDR2 is SVGAGI in the germline V gene. The CDR3 loop spans 12 amino acids. Trimming took 9 bases from V and 5 from J; bases not matched to a gene: 5. CDR3 region: CASTRGQTEAFF. CDR3 DNA: TGTGCCAGTACCAGGGGGCAAACTGAAGCTTTCTTT.

This clone has only one observation. The chain links TRBV5-6 to TRBJ1-2; no reliable D call. V shed 4 bases and J shed 5 bases, with 9 bases lying between them. Germline-derived CDR1 and CDR2 are SGHDT and YYEEEE. The CDR3 is 12 residues long. CDR3 in DNA: TGTGCCAGCAGCGAGGAGGTTTATGGCTACACCTTC. Its translation: CASSEEVYGYTF. Full variable domain (rest looked up from reference TRBV5-6 and TRBJ1-2): DAGVTQSPTHLIKTRGQQVTLRCSPKSGHDTVSWYQQALGQGPQFIFQYYEEEERQRGNFPDRFSGHQFPNYSSELNVNALLLGDSALYLCASSEEVYGYTFGSGTRLTVV.

This chain uses TRBV6-1 with TRBJ1-5, with D perhaps matching TRBD1 (5 bases). Germline CDR1 is MNHNS and CDR2 is SASEGT. CDR3 length: 13 residues. Trimming removed 1 base at V and 9 bases at J, with 10 bases between. The CDR3 DNA reads TGTGCCAGCAGTGAAGAGGGGTTAGGGCCCCAGCATTTT. Residues: CASSEEGLGPQHF.

The V and J genes are TRBV9 and TRBJ2-5, with 7 bases lining up with TRBD2. The CDR3 is made up of 15 amino acids. Looked up from germline, CDR1 is SGDLS and CDR2 is YYNGEE. The trim removed 0 bases at V and 4 bases at J, leaving 6 bases unmatched. CDR3 protein: CASSVGEGGRETQYF. CDR3 DNA sequence: TGTGCCAGCAGCGTAGGGGAGGGAGGGAGAGAGACCCAGTACTTC. The full variable domain, with the rest looked up from reference TRBV9 and TRBJ2-5, is DSGVTQTPKHLITATGQRVTLRCSPRSGDLSVYWYQQSLDQGLQFLIQYYNGEERAKGNILERFSAQQFPDLHSELNLSSLELGDSALYFCASSVGEGGRETQYFGPGTRLLVL.

The chain carries TRBV5-1 and TRBJ2-7, with TRBD1 matching 9 bases. The CDR3 extends over 15 amino acids. Germline CDR1 and CDR2: SGHRS and YFSETQ. J was trimmed by 5 bases and V by 1 base; bases with no gene match: 7. The CDR3 bases are TGCGCCAGCAGCTTGTCGGGGACAGGGTGGGACGAGCAGTACTTC. It codes for CASSLSGTGWDEQYF.

The chain joins TRBV18 to TRBJ1-5; no clear D. The CDR3 is 14 residues long. The germline CDR1 and CDR2 sequences are KGHSH and LQKENI. Between the trimmed V and J ends, which lost 2 bases and 6 bases, there was a span of 11 bases. CDR3 coding DNA: TGTGCCAGCTCACCAGAGGAGGGTGGTCAGCCCCAGCATTTT. This gives the protein CASSPEEGGQPQHF. Looking up the rest from reference TRBV18 and TRBJ1-5 gives the full variable domain: NAGVMQNPRHLVRRRGQEARLRCSPMKGHSHVYWYRQLPEEGLKFMVYLQKENIIDESGMPKERFSAEFPKEGPSILRIQQVVRGDSAAYFCASSPEEGGQPQHFGDGTRLSIL.

The chain is built from TRBV5-1 and TRBJ1-1; D is ambiguous. Germline CDR1 and CDR2: SGHRS and YFSETQ. V was shortened by 6 bases and J by 1 base, with 13 bases between the two germline ends. This CDR3 has 14 amino acids. Here the CDR3 reads CASTLDPGNTEAFF. The CDR3 DNA sequence: TGCGCCAGCACGTTAGACCCAGGGAACACTGAAGCTTTCTTT.

The chain employs TRBV2 and TRBJ1-2, with D tentatively TRBD1 (5 bases). The germline CDR1 and CDR2 sequences are SNHLY and FYNNEI. The CDR3 is made up of 14 amino acids. V gave up 2 bases and J gave up 4 bases, with 11 bases separating them. CDR3 in amino acids: CASSESSGLYGYTF. The CDR3 bases are TGTGCCAGCAGTGAATCATCAGGGCTCTATGGCTACACCTTC.